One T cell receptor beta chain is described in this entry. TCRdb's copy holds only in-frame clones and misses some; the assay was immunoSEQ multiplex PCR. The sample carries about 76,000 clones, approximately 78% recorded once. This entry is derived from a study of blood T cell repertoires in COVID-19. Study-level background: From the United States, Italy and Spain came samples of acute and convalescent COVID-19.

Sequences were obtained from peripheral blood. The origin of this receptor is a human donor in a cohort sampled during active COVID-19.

CDR3 nucleotides: TGCGCCAGCAGCCAAGGGGGACAGGGGGGCTACGAGCAGTACTTC. This encodes CASSQGGQGGYEQYF. This chain joins TRBV4-1 and TRBJ2-7; 11 bases line up with TRBD1. V shed 1 base and J 3 bases; nucleotides not matched to a gene: 2. The CDR3 extends over 15 amino acids. Germline CDR1 and CDR2: MGHRA and YSYEKL.